Below, 24 T cell receptor beta chains from the same sample are listed, as sequenced in a study of identical twins. TCRdb analysed the 5' RACE reads with MiXCR anew, one entry per CDR3 protein. This table has about 530,000 distinct CDR3 sequences, 12% to 15% appearing once. This sample was shared with a second study, whose subject was yellow fever vaccine responses in identical twins.

The sequenced material came from CD4+ T cells sorted from blood. The source is a woman aged 18-29 years in good health.

This clonotype was counted many times. The CDR3 DNA sequence: TGTGCCAGCATACCTCCGGGACTAACCACCGGGGAGCTGTTTTTT. Translating gives CASIPPGLTTGELFF. V is TRBV12-3 or TRBV12-4 and J is TRBJ2-2; 7 nucleotides align to TRBD2. Unmatched junction bases numbered 9, after V lost 7 bases and J lost 4 bases. The length of the CDR3 is 15 residues.

Only a few counts were recorded for this clonotype. The rearrangement joins TRBV5-1 to TRBJ2-3; 11 positions agree with TRBD2. The CDR3 is made up of 15 amino acids. Germline loops: CDR1 SGHRS, CDR2 YFSETQ. V lost 4 bases, J lost 4 bases, and 5 bases stayed unmatched. CDR3 DNA: TGCGCCAGCAGCCCCTCACTAGCGGGAGCAGATACGCAGTATTTT. Translating gives CASSPSLAGADTQYF. The complete variable domain, with remaining parts taken from reference TRBV5-1 and TRBJ2-3, reads KAGVTQTPRYLIKTRGQQVTLSCSPISGHRSVSWYQQTPGQGLQFLFEYFSETQRNKGNFPGRFSGRQFSNSRSEMNVSTLELGDSALYLCASSPSLAGADTQYFGPGTRLTVL.

This clonotype was recorded many times. This chain connects TRBV12-3 or TRBV12-4 to TRBJ2-7, with D possibly matching TRBD1 (6 bases). The ends were cut back, 4 bases at V and 0 bases at J, with 16 bases in the middle. The CDR3 consists of 16 residues. CDR3 nucleotide sequence: TGTGCCAGCAGTTCCCTCCCGGGACACAGCTCCTACGAGCAGTACTTC. Its translation is CASSSLPGHSSYEQYF.

The rearrangement joins TRBV6-2 or TRBV6-3 to TRBJ2-3, with a weak D call TRBD1 (5 bases). The CDR3 sequence is 15 residues long. Germline-derived CDR1 and CDR2 are MNHEY and SVGEGT. V lost 2 bases to trimming and J lost 4 bases, with 13 bases between them. The CDR3 here is CASSYLGRAADTQYF. The CDR3 DNA sequence: TGTGCCAGCAGTTACCTCGGCAGGGCGGCAGATACGCAGTATTTT.

This clonotype was seen a few times. This chain uses TRBV7-3 with TRBJ2-1; 7 bases align to TRBD2. The trim removed 4 bases at V and 9 bases at J, leaving 6 bases unmatched. The CDR3 runs to 13 residues. Germline loops: CDR1 SGHTA, CDR2 FQGTGA. The CDR3 coding sequence is TGTGCCAGCAGCTCTGGACTAGGGTCTGAGCAGTTCTTC. It translates to CASSSGLGSEQFF.

The rearrangement joins TRBV5-1 to TRBJ1-1; D remains unclear. CDR3 length: 11 amino acids. Germline V CDR1 and CDR2: SGHRS, YFSETQ. Trimming took off 5 bases at V and 7 bases at J, with 9 bases between the two ends. The CDR3 loop reads CASREENEAFF. CDR3 sequence (DNA): TGCGCCAGCAGGGAGGAGAATGAAGCTTTCTTT.

The V and J genes are TRBV24-1 and TRBJ2-3, with D possibly TRBD1 on 6 matching bases. CDR1 is KGHDR, CDR2 SFDVKD, per germline. Trimming took 1 base from V and 2 from J, leaving 12 bases between them. There are 16 residues in the CDR3. CDR3 DNA sequence: TGTGCCACCAGTGATTTAACGCAGGGGCCCACAGATACGCAGTATTTT. This encodes CATSDLTQGPTDTQYF.

The chain joins TRBV12-3 or TRBV12-4 to TRBJ1-5; no definite D call. Between the trimmed V and J ends, which lost 5 bases and 5 bases, there was a span of 10 bases. CDR3 size: 13 residues. CDR3 nucleotide sequence: TGTGCCAGCAGTATTAACCTCTATCAGCCCCAGCATTTT. As protein: CASSINLYQPQHF.

This clonotype was seen a few times. The rearrangement links TRBV28 to TRBJ1-1, with no clear D. This CDR3 has 13 amino acids. V shed 9 bases and J shed 11 bases, with 22 bases lying between them. Germline V lookup: CDR1 MDHEN, CDR2 SYDVKM. The CDR3 sequence is CASSIPYLLGAFF. The CDR3, as DNA: TGTGCCAGTTCGATCCCGTACCTGTTGGGGGCTTTCTTT.

The chain couples TRBV10-3 to TRBJ2-1, with 13 bases aligning to TRBD2. CDR1 is ENHRY, CDR2 SYGVKD, per germline. V shed 11 bases and J 5 bases; nucleotides not matched to a gene: 6. The CDR3 has 14 residues. The CDR3 DNA reads as TGTGCCGCGACTAGCGGGAGGCCTAACAATGAGCAGTTCTTC. Its protein product is CAATSGRPNNEQFF.

This clonotype was seen a few times. The genes are TRBV21-1 and TRBJ1-4. TRBV21-1 counts as a pseudogene. The CDR3 runs 16 residues. The CDR3 is CASSKGNGATNEKLFF. DNA for the CDR3: TGTGCCAGCAGCAAAGGGAACGGGGCAACTAATGAAAAACTGTTTTTT.

This chain connects TRBV10-1 to TRBJ2-3; the match to TRBD2 covers 13 bases. The CDR3 runs 15 residues. Unmatched junction bases numbered 8, after V lost 8 bases and J lost 6 bases. Per germline, CDR1 WNHNN and CDR2 SYGVQD (reference sequence). The CDR3 sequence: CASQRTSGSVDTQYF. CDR3 nucleotides: TGCGCCAGCCAACGGACTAGCGGGAGTGTGGATACGCAGTATTTT.

This clonotype was seen more than once but under ten times. The rearrangement uses TRBV10-2 and TRBJ2-5; D possibly corresponds to TRBD1 (6 bases). The CDR3 extends over 13 amino acids. The V end was cut by 6 bases, the J end by 3 bases, with 11 bases between. Per germline, CDR1 WSHSY and CDR2 SAAADI. The DNA of the CDR3 is TGCGCCAGCAGGGACAGACTAAAAGAGACCCAGTACTTC. Amino acid sequence: CASRDRLKETQYF.

The rearrangement uses TRBV10-2 and TRBJ2-3; D ambiguous. The germline CDR1 and CDR2 sequences are WSHSY and SAAADI. V shed 4 bases and J shed 1 base, with 9 bases lying between them. The CDR3 covers 14 residues. CDR3 coding DNA: TGCGCCAGCAGTGTAGTCGCCGGCACAGATACGCAGTATTTT. It specifies CASSVVAGTDTQYF.

This chain joins TRBV7-9 and TRBJ2-3, with TRBD2 matching over 12 bases. From germline, CDR1 is SEHNR and CDR2 FQNEAQ (reference sequence). Trimming took 7 bases from V and 3 from J; bases not matched to a gene: 5. CDR3 length: 15 amino acids. The CDR3 nucleotides are TGTGCCAGCACCTTCGGGACTAGCGGGACAGATACGCAGTATTTT. This translates into CASTFGTSGTDTQYF.

This rearrangement joins TRBV20-1 to TRBJ1-4; D is uncertain. Germline loops: CDR1 DFQATT, CDR2 SNEGSKA (reference sequence). CDR3 length equals 15 residues. Trimming took 0 bases from V and 0 from J, leaving 8 bases between them. The CDR3 bases are TGCAGTGCTAGAGAGCCAGGTGCAACTAATGAAAAACTGTTTTTT. This encodes CSAREPGATNEKLFF.

This sequence joins TRBV3-1 and TRBJ2-1; no definite D call. CDR1 and CDR2 (germline): LGHDT, YNNKEL (reference sequence). V dropped 0 bases and J dropped 4 bases, with 16 bases sitting between them. The CDR3 loop spans 17 amino acids. This CDR3 reads CASSQDRRTYVYNEQFF. The CDR3 DNA follows: TGTGCCAGCAGCCAAGATCGGCGGACCTACGTATACAATGAGCAGTTCTTC.

This clonotype was observed a few times. CDR3 coding DNA: TGTGCCAGCAGCTTAGCGGTGACTCTCGCCTACGAGCAGTACTTC. This sequence encodes CASSLAVTLAYEQYF. The chain combines TRBV7-2 with TRBJ2-7; no firm D call. The germline V and J ends were trimmed by 0 bases and 2 bases, with 11 bases remaining between them. The CDR3 covers 15 residues. Germline V gene lookup returns CDR1 SGHTA and CDR2 FQGNSA. The full variable domain, in which reference TRBV7-2 and TRBJ2-7 provide the parts outside the CDR3, is GAGVSQSPSNKVTEKGKDVELRCDPISGHTALYWYRQSLGQGLEFLIYFQGNSAPDKSGLPSDRFSAERTGGSVSTLTIQRTQQEDSAVYLCASSLAVTLAYEQYFGPGTRLTVT.

This clonotype has just a few counts. The chain couples TRBV12-3 or TRBV12-4 to TRBJ2-5, with D perhaps TRBD2 (6 bases). V dropped 10 bases and J dropped 1 base, with 13 bases sitting between them. The CDR3 runs 13 residues. CDR3 bases: TGTGCCACTCGGAGGGCCCTCCAAGAGACCCAGTACTTC. Translated, it gives CATRRALQETQYF.

V usage is TRBV29-1 and J usage is TRBJ2-1; 13 bases align to TRBD2. CDR1 is SQVTM, CDR2 ANQGSEA, per germline. The CDR3 runs 16 residues. V was clipped by 3 bases and J by 3 bases; unmatched bases: 5. CDR3 protein: CSVEGGLAGHYNEQFF. CDR3 nucleotide sequence: TGCAGCGTTGAGGGGGGACTAGCGGGGCACTACAATGAGCAGTTCTTC.

There are a few counts of this clonotype. CDR3 bases: TGCAGCGTTGGGGCCTCTGGGCAGCCCCAGCATTTT. It yields the protein CSVGASGQPQHF. The chain uses TRBV29-1 and TRBJ1-5; D uncertain. CDR1 is SQVTM, CDR2 ANQGSEA, per germline. The CDR3 extends over 12 amino acids. V lost 4 bases to trimming and J lost 7 bases, with 11 bases between them.

This clonotype turned up a few times. The V gene is TRBV7-9, the J gene TRBJ1-1; perhaps TRBD1 as D (5 bases). Trimming cost V 5 bases and J 3 bases, with 10 bases left between them. Germline-derived CDR1 and CDR2 are SEHNR and FQNEAQ (reference sequence). The CDR3 sequence is 13 residues long. The CDR3 coding sequence is TGTGCCAGCAGCCGCGACAGATACACTGAAGCTTTCTTT. This translates into CASSRDRYTEAFF.

The chain combines TRBV20-1 with TRBJ2-5; TRBD1 is a possible D gene (5 bases). From germline, CDR1 is DFQATT and CDR2 SNEGSKA (reference sequence). The CDR3 consists of 14 residues. V lost 3 bases and J 1 base, leaving 12 bases between the germline ends. The DNA of the CDR3 is TGCAGTGCTAGTGGACGGACACCCCAAGAGACCCAGTACTTC. Translation: CSASGRTPQETQYF.

The chain uses TRBV10-3 and TRBJ1-3; tentatively, D is TRBD1 (5 bases). The ends were cut back, 7 bases at V and 0 bases at J, with 16 bases in the middle. The CDR3 covers 16 residues. Per the germline V gene, CDR1 is ENHRY and CDR2 is SYGVKD. DNA of the CDR3: TGTGCCATCATGAGGCAGGGTTTAGTCTCTGGAAACACCATATATTTT. Translating gives CAIMRQGLVSGNTIYF.